A single sample gave rise to the 19 T cell receptor beta chains below, sequenced in a study of T cell responses to AZD1222 COVID-19 vaccine (dated by TCRdb to the early 2020s). Taken with the paper, the label for time point translates to: baseline before first vaccination. Library prep was done by the immunoSEQ multiplex PCR assay. As stored in TCRdb, this immuneACCESS dataset retains in-frame rearrangements with V and J assigned. A fraction of the clones does not appear; measured against another copy, unresolved V genes explain less than half of the discrepancy, and the remainder lacks a known reason. The sample data list 75,000 to 90,000 clones, and about 83% of these were observed just once. The ten largest account for 8.7% of the sample. The material sequenced was peripheral blood, taken on day 0 of AZD1222 vaccination. The source is an adult in good health.

This chain links TRBV5-5 with TRBJ2-3; D tentatively fits TRBD1 or TRBD2 (5 bases each). CDR3 size: 13 residues. Germline values: CDR1 SGHKS, CDR2 YYEKEE (reference sequence). V dropped 5 bases and J dropped 7 bases, with 14 bases sitting between them. Here the CDR3 reads CASRRVGENTQYF. For the CDR3, the DNA is TGTGCCAGCAGACGGGTGGGGGAGAATACGCAGTATTTT.

The rearrangement joins TRBV11-3 to TRBJ2-3, with 8 nucleotides matching TRBD2. Trimming cost V 4 bases and J 1 base; bases outside gene matches: 4. The CDR3 loop spans 15 amino acids. CDR1 and CDR2 from the germline V gene are SGHNT and YENEEA. CDR3 protein: CASSSRSGGTDTQYF. CDR3 bases: TGTGCCAGCAGCTCTCGTAGCGGGGGCACAGATACGCAGTATTTT.

This chain uses TRBV24-1 with TRBJ2-1; D gene unclear. V was clipped by 7 bases and J by 0 bases, with 6 bases between them. CDR1 is KGHDR, CDR2 SFDVKD, per germline. The CDR3 extends over 13 amino acids. CDR3 coding DNA: TGTGCCACCAGGAAAAGCTCCTACAATGAGCAGTTCTTC. Translating gives CATRKSSYNEQFF.

The chain is built from TRBV7-3 and TRBJ2-2; D perhaps matches TRBD1 (6 bases). The germline gives CDR1 SGHTA, CDR2 FQGTGA. V was trimmed by 6 bases and J by 6 bases, leaving 14 bases between them. This CDR3 comprises 14 residues. CDR3 sequence (DNA): TGTGCCAGCAGAATGTCCCAGGGGTCCGGGGAGCTGTTTTTT. Amino acids: CASRMSQGSGELFF.

This chain connects TRBV5-1 to TRBJ1-2; weak D call: TRBD1 (6 bases). V lost 3 bases and J lost 3, with 9 bases in between. Per germline, CDR1 SGHRS and CDR2 YFSETQ. This CDR3 spans 13 amino acids. CDR3 DNA sequence: TGCGCCAGCAGCTCCAGGGGCCACTATGGCTACACCTTC. Translation: CASSSRGHYGYTF.

The chain combines TRBV5-4 with TRBJ1-3, with D perhaps matching TRBD1 (5 bases). This CDR3 region has 16 residues. The V gene's germline CDR1 is SGHNT and CDR2 YYREEE (reference sequence). The V gene lost 3 bases and the J gene lost 0 bases, with 13 bases spanning the gap. The CDR3 DNA reads TGTGCCAGCAGCTCCCGACAGCCTCCCTCTGGAAACACCATATATTTT. Translating it yields CASSSRQPPSGNTIYF.

The CDR3 region is CASSVGTGGGDGYTF. The DNA for the CDR3 is TGTGCCAGTAGTGTGGGGACAGGGGGCGGCGATGGCTACACCTTC. The V gene is TRBV19, the J gene TRBJ1-2, with TRBD1 matching over 12 bases. Looked up from germline, CDR1 is LNHDA and CDR2 is SQIVND (reference sequence). CDR3 length: 15 amino acids. V lost 5 bases to trimming and J lost 6 bases; unmatched junction nucleotides: 7.

The gene calls are TRBV2 and TRBJ1-3; D gene ambiguous. The CDR3 is 16 residues long. V was pared by 1 base and J by 0 bases, with 10 bases between. Germline V gene lookup returns CDR1 SNHLY and CDR2 FYNNEI. CDR3 DNA: TGTGCCAGCAGTGAAGAGGGCCCAAGCTCTGGAAACACCATATATTTT. Translation gives CASSEEGPSSGNTIYF.

The rearrangement links TRBV5-1 to TRBJ2-5, with D possibly called TRBD1 or TRBD2 (5 bases each). This CDR3 contains 14 residues. Germline CDR1 reads SGHRS; CDR2 reads YFSETQ. Trimming shortened V by 7 bases and J by 1 base, and 14 bases separated the two germline ends. This CDR3 reads CASYGTSGQETQYF. Here the CDR3 DNA reads TGCGCCAGCTACGGGACCTCGGGCCAAGAGACCCAGTACTTC. Using reference TRBV5-1 and TRBJ2-5 for the parts outside the CDR3, the full variable domain is KAGVTQTPRYLIKTRGQQVTLSCSPISGHRSVSWYQQTPGQGLQFLFEYFSETQRNKGNFPGRFSGRQFSNSRSEMNVSTLELGDSALYLCASYGTSGQETQYFGPGTRLLVL.

The chain employs TRBV28 and TRBJ1-2; D remains unclear. CDR3 size: 12 residues. Germline CDR1 and CDR2: MDHEN and SYDVKM. Trimming left V 6 bases short and J 3 bases short, with 8 bases between. The CDR3 nucleotides are TGTGCCAGCAGCTCAAGGGACTATGGCTACACCTTC. It is translated as CASSSRDYGYTF.

Written as DNA, the CDR3 is TGCAGTGCTAGTGGGGCAGCCCACGGCCACAATGAGCAGTTCTTC. Protein sequence: CSASGAAHGHNEQFF. The genes are TRBV20-1 and TRBJ2-1, with D perhaps matching TRBD1 (5 bases). V shed 3 bases and J shed 5 bases, with 17 bases lying between them. The CDR3 is made up of 15 amino acids. Germline lookup yields CDR1 DFQATT and CDR2 SNEGSKA (reference sequence).

V usage is TRBV4-2 and J usage is TRBJ1-1; possible D gene TRBD1, 6 bases. Germline V gene data show CDR1 as LGHNA and CDR2 as YNFKEQ. The CDR3 consists of 15 residues. V was pared by 1 base and J by 4 bases, with 13 bases between. In DNA form, the CDR3 reads TGTGCCAGCAGCCAAGCCGAGGGGGGGGCCACTGAAGCTTTCTTT. It is translated as CASSQAEGGATEAFF.

The J gene is TRBJ1-6, the V gene TRBV14; D gene unclear. The CDR3 spans 15 residues. Trimming took 8 bases from V and 0 from J, leaving 11 bases between them. Germline loops: CDR1 SGHDN, CDR2 FVKESK. CDR3 in DNA: TGTGCCAGCTCTTTGCGGGACTCCTATAATTCACCCCTCCACTTT. This codes for CASSLRDSYNSPLHF. Looking up the rest from reference TRBV14 and TRBJ1-6 gives the full variable domain: EAGVTQFPSHSVIEKGQTVTLRCDPISGHDNLYWYRRVMGKEIKFLLHFVKESKQDESGMPNNRFLAERTGGTYSTLKVQPAELEDSGVYFCASSLRDSYNSPLHFGNGTRLTVT.

The rearrangement joins TRBV4-1 to TRBJ2-2, with 9 bases identical to TRBD1. The CDR3 is 16 amino acids. Germline CDR1 is MGHRA and CDR2 is YSYEKL. Trimming took 6 bases from V and 3 from J; bases not matched to a gene: 8. CDR3 bases: TGCGCCAGCAGAACTAACAGGGGGCCGCACACCGGGGAGCTGTTTTTT. Its protein is CASRTNRGPHTGELFF.

There are a few counts of this clone. The chain's CDR3 is CATSETFQGGGNTIYF. The DNA for the CDR3 is TGTGCCACCAGCGAAACATTTCAGGGAGGAGGAAACACCATATATTTT. The V gene is TRBV15, the J gene TRBJ1-3; D may be TRBD1 (5 bases). Germline CDR1 and CDR2: LNHNV and YYDKDF (reference sequence). This CDR3 is built from 16 residues. V was pared by 5 bases and J by 4 bases, with 18 bases between. The full variable domain, rest sourced from reference TRBV15 and TRBJ1-3, is DAMVIQNPRYQVTQFGKPVTLSCSQTLNHNVMYWYQQKSSQAPKLLFHYYDKDFNNEADTPDNFQSRRPNTSFCFLDIRSPGLGDTAMYLCATSETFQGGGNTIYFGEGSWLTVV.

This chain joins TRBV28 and TRBJ2-2; D gene ambiguous. The V and J ends lost 1 base and 4 bases respectively, with 19 bases between them. Per germline, CDR1 MDHEN and CDR2 SYDVKM. This CDR3 comprises 18 residues. CDR3 loop: CASSLSGLGFVSTGELFF. CDR3 DNA: TGTGCCAGCAGTTTATCAGGTCTTGGCTTTGTATCCACCGGGGAGCTGTTTTTT.

The J gene is TRBJ2-7, the V gene TRBV6-1; D remains unclear. The germline V gene encodes CDR1 MNHNS and CDR2 SASEGT. The CDR3 runs to 11 residues. With 2 bases removed from V and 4 bases from J, the gap between germline ends came to 3 bases. The CDR3 DNA follows: TGTGCCAGCAGTGAATTTTACGAGCAGTACTTC. The encoded protein is CASSEFYEQYF.

This clone occurred a few times. The chain is built from TRBV6-1 and TRBJ2-7, with no clear D. There are 11 residues in the CDR3. Trimming shortened V by 3 bases and J by 1 base, and 1 base separated the two germline ends. In germline, CDR1 is MNHNS, CDR2 SASEGT. CDR3 residues: CASSESYEQYF. CDR3 sequence (DNA): TGTGCCAGCAGTGAGTCCTACGAGCAGTACTTC.

The chain employs TRBV7-2 and TRBJ2-1, with D possibly TRBD2 on 6 matching bases. This CDR3 has 14 amino acids. Per the germline V gene, CDR1 is SGHTA and CDR2 is FQGNSA. With 5 bases removed from V and 6 bases from J, the gap between germline ends came to 14 bases. The CDR3 sequence is CASSQGLGGNEQFF. In nucleotides, the CDR3 is TGTGCCAGCAGCCAGGGACTTGGGGGCAATGAGCAGTTCTTC.